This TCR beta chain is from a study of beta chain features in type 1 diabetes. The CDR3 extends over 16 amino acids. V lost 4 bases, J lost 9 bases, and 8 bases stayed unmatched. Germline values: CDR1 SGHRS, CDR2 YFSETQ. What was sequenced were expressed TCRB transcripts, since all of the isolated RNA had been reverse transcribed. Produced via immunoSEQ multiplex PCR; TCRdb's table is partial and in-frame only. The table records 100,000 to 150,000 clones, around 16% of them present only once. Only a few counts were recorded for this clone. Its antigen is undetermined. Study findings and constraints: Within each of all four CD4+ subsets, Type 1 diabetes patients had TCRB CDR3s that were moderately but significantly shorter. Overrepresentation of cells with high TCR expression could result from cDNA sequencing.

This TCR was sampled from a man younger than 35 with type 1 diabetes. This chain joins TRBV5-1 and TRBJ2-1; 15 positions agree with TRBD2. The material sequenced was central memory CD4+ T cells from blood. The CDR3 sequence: CASSLPGLAGGGEQFF. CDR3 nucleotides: TGCGCCAGCAGCCTCCCAGGACTAGCGGGAGGGGGTGAGCAGTTCTTC. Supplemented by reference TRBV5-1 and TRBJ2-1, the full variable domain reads KAGVTQTPRYLIKTRGQQVTLSCSPISGHRSVSWYQQTPGQGLQFLFEYFSETQRNKGNFPGRFSGRQFSNSRSEMNVSTLELGDSALYLCASSLPGLAGGGEQFFGPGTRLTVL.